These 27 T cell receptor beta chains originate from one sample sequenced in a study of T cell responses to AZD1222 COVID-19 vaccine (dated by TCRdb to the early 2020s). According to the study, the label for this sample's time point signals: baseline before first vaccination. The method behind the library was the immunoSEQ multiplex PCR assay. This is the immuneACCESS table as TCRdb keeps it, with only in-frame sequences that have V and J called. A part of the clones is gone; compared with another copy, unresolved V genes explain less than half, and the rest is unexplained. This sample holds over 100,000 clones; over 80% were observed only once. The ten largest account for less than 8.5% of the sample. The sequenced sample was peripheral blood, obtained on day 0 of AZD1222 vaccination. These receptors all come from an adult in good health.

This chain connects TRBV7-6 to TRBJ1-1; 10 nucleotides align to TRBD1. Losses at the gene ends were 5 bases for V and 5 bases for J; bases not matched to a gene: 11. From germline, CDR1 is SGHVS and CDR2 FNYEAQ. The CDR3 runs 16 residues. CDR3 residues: CASSKDRGRVGTEAFF. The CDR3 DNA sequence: TGTGCCAGCAGCAAAGACAGGGGGCGGGTGGGGACTGAAGCTTTCTTT. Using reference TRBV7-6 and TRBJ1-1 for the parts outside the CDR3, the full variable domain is GAGVSQSPRYKVTKRGQDVALRCDPISGHVSLYWYRQALGQGPEFLTYFNYEAQQDKSGLPNDRFSAERPEGSISTLTIQRTEQRDSAMYRCASSKDRGRVGTEAFFGQGTRLTVV.

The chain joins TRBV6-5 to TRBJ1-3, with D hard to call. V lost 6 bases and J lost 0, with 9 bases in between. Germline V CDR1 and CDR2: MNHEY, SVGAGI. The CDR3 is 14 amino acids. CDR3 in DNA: TGTGCCAGCAGAGGGCATATCTCTGGAAACACCATATATTTT. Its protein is CASRGHISGNTIYF.

The DNA for the CDR3 is TGCGCCAGCAGCCAGGGACACAACACTGAAGCTTTCTTT. Translation gives CASSQGHNTEAFF. J is TRBJ1-1 and V is TRBV5-1, with D possibly TRBD1 on 6 matching bases. This CDR3 has 13 residues. V lost 4 bases and J lost 2, with 9 bases in between. Per germline, CDR1 SGHRS and CDR2 YFSETQ. Drawing the rest from reference TRBV5-1 and TRBJ1-1, the complete variable domain is KAGVTQTPRYLIKTRGQQVTLSCSPISGHRSVSWYQQTPGQGLQFLFEYFSETQRNKGNFPGRFSGRQFSNSRSEMNVSTLELGDSALYLCASSQGHNTEAFFGQGTRLTVV.

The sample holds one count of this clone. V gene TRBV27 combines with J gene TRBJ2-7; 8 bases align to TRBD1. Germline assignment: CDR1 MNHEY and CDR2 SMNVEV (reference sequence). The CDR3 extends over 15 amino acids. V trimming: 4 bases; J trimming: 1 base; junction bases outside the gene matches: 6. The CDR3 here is CASSSPGTGSYEQYF. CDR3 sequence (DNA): TGTGCCAGCAGTTCCCCCGGGACAGGTTCCTACGAGCAGTACTTC.

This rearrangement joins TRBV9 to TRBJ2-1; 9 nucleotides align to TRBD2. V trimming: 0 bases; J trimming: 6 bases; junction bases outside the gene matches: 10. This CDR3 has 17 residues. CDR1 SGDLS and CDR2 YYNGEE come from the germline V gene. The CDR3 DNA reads TGTGCCAGCAGCGTAGCCGGGGGCCTAGCGGGAACCAATGAGCAGTTCTTC. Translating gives CASSVAGGLAGTNEQFF.

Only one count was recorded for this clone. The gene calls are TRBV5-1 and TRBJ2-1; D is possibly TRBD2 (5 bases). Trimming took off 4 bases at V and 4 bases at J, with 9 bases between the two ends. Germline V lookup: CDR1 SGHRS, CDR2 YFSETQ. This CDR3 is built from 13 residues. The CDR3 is CASSQDSYNEQFF. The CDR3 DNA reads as TGCGCCAGCAGCCAGGACTCGTACAATGAGCAGTTCTTC.

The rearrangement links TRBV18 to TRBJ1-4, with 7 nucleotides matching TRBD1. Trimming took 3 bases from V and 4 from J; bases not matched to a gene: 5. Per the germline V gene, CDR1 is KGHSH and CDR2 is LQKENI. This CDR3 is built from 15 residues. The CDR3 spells CASSPGTEINEKLFF. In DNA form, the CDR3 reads TGTGCCAGCTCACCCGGGACAGAGATTAATGAAAAACTGTTTTTT.

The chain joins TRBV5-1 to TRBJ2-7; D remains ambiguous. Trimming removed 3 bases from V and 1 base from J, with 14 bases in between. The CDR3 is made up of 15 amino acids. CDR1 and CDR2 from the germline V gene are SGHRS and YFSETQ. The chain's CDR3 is CASSSRGSPSYEQYF. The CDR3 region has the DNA TGCGCCAGCAGCTCCCGTGGCAGTCCTTCCTACGAGCAGTACTTC.

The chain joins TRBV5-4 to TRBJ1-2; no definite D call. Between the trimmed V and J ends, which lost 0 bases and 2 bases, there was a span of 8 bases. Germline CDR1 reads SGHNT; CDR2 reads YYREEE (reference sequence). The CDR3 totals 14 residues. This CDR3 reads CASSLVWENYGYTF. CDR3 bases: TGTGCCAGCAGCTTGGTTTGGGAGAACTATGGCTACACCTTC. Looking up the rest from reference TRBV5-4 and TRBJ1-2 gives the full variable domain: ETGVTQSPTHLIKTRGQQVTLRCSSQSGHNTVSWYQQALGQGPQFIFQYYREEENGRGNFPPRFSGLQFPNYSSELNVNALELDDSALYLCASSLVWENYGYTFGSGTRLTVV.

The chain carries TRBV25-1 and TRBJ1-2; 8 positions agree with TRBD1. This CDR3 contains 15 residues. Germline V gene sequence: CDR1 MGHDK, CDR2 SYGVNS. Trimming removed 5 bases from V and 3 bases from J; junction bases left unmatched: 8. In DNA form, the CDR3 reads TGTGCCAGCAGTACCCCGGGACAGGCCTACTATGGCTACACCTTC. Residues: CASSTPGQAYYGYTF.

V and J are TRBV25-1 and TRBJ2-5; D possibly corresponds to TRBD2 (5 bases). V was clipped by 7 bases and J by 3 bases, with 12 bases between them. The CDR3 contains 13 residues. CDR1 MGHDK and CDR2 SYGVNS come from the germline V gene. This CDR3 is CASKDWSEETQYF. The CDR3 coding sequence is TGTGCCAGCAAGGACTGGTCGGAAGAGACCCAGTACTTC. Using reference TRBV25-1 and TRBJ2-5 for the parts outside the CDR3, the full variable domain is EADIYQTPRYLVIGTGKKITLECSQTMGHDKMYWYQQDPGMELHLIHYSYGVNSTEKGDLSSESTVSRIRTEHFPLTLESARPSHTSQYLCASKDWSEETQYFGPGTRLLVL.

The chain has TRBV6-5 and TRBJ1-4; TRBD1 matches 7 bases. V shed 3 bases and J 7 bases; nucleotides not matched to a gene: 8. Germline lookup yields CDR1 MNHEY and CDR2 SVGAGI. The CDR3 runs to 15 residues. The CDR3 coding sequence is TGTGCCAGCAGTTATTCCGGGACAGACGGTGAAAAACTGTTTTTT. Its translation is CASSYSGTDGEKLFF.

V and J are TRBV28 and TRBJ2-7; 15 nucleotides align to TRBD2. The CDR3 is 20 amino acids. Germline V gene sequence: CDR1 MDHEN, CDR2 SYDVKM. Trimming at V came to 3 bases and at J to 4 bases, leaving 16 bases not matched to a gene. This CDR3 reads CASSFSGTSGRPPGEYEQYF. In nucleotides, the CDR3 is TGTGCCAGCAGTTTCTCCGGGACTAGCGGGAGGCCCCCGGGAGAATACGAGCAGTACTTC.

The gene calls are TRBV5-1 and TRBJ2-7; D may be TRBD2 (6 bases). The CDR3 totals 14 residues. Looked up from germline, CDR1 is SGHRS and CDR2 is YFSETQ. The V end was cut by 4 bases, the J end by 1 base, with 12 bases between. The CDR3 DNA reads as TGCGCCAGCAGCCCCGGGACTGAGTCCTACGAGCAGTACTTC. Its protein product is CASSPGTESYEQYF.

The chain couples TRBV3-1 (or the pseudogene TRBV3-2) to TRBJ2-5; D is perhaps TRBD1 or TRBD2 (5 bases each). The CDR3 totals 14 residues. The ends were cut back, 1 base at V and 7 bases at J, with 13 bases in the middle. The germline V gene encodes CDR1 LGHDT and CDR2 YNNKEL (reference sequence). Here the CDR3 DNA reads TGTGCCAGCAGCCAAGGTCAGGGTGAGGGGACCCAGTACTTC. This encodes CASSQGQGEGTQYF.

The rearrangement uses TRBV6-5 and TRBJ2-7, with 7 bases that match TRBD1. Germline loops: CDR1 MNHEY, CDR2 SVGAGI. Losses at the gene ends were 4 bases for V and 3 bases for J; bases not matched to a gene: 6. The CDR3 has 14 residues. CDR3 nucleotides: TGTGCCAGCAGTTCTGTGGACAGGTTCTACGAGCAGTACTTC. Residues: CASSSVDRFYEQYF.

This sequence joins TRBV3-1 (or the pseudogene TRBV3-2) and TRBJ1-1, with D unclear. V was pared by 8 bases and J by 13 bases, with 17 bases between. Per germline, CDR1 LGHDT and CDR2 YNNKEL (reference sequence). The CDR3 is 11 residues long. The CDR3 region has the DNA TGTGCCAGCGGGGTTGGAGGGTTAGGTTTCTTT. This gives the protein CASGVGGLGFF.

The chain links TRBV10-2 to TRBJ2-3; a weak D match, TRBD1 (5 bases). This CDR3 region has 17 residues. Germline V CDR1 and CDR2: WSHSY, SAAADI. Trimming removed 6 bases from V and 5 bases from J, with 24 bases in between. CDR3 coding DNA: TGCGCCAGCAGGAACCCGACAGCGCCCCTCCGGGTAGATACGCAGTATTTT. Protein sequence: CASRNPTAPLRVDTQYF.

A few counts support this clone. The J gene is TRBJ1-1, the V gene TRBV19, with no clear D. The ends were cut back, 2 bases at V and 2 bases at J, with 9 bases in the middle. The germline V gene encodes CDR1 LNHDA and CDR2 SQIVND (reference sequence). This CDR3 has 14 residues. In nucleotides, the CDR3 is TGTGCCAGTAGTATATTGGGGAAAAACACTGAAGCTTTCTTT. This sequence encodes CASSILGKNTEAFF.

CDR3 sequence reads: CASSLGRTGGSEKLFF. CDR3 in DNA: TGCGCCAGCAGCTTGGGCCGTACAGGGGGCAGTGAGAAACTGTTTTTT. The rearrangement uses TRBV5-1 and TRBJ1-4; 9 bases agree with TRBD1. V lost 0 bases to trimming and J lost 11 bases; unmatched junction nucleotides: 11. Per the germline V gene, CDR1 is SGHRS and CDR2 is YFSETQ. This CDR3 has 16 residues.

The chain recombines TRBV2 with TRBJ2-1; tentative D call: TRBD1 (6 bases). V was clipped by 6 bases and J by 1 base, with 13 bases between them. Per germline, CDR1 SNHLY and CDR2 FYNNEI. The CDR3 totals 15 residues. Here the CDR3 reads CASSGGTPSYNEQFF. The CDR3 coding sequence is TGTGCCAGCAGCGGTGGGACACCATCCTACAATGAGCAGTTCTTC.

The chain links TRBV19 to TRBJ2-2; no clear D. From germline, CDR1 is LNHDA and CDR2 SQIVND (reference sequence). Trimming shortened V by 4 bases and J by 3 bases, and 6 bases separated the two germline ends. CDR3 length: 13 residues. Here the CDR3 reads CASSRADTGELFF. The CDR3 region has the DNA TGTGCCAGTAGTAGGGCAGACACCGGGGAGCTGTTTTTT.

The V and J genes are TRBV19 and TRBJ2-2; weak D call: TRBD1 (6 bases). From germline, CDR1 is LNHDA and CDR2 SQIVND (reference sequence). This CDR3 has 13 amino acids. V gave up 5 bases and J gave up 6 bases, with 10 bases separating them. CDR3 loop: CASSHRVAGELFF. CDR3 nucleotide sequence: TGTGCCAGTAGTCACAGGGTGGCCGGGGAGCTGTTTTTT.

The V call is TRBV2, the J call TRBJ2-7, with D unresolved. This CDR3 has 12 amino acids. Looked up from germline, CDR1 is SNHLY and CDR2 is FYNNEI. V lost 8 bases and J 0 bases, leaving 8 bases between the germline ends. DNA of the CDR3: TGTGCCAGCCGGAGTTCCTCCTACGAGCAGTACTTC. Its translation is CASRSSSYEQYF.

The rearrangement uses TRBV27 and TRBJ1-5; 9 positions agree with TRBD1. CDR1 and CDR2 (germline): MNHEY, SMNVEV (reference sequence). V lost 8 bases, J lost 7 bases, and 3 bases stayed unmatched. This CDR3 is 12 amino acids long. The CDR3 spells CASGTGRQPQHF. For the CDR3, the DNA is TGTGCCAGCGGGACAGGGAGACAGCCCCAGCATTTT.

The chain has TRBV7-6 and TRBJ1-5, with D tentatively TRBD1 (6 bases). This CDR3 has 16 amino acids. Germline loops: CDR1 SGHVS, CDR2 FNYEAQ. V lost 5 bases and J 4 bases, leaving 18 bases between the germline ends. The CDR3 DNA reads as TGTGCCAGCAGCCCGTCGACAGGAGCCTTGAATCAGCCCCAGCATTTT. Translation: CASSPSTGALNQPQHF.

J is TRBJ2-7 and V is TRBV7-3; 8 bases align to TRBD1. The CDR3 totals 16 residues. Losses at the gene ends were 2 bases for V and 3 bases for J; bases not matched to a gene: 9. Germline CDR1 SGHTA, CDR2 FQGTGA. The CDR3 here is CASSLVDRGRDYEQYF. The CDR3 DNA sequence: TGTGCCAGCAGCTTAGTCGACAGGGGAAGGGACTACGAGCAGTACTTC.